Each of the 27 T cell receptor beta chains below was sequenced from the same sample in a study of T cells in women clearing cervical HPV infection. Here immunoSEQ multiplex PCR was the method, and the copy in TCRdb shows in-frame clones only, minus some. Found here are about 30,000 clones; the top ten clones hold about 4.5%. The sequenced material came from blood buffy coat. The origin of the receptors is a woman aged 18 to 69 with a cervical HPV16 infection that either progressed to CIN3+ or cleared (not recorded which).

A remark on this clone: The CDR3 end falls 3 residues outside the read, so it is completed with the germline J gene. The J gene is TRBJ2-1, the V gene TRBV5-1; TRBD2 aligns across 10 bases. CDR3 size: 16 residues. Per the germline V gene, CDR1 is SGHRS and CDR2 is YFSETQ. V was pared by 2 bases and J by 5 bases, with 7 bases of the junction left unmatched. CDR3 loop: CASSFLAGGVNNEQFF. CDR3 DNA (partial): TGCGCCAGCAGCTTCTTAGCGGGAGGAGTGAACAATGAG.

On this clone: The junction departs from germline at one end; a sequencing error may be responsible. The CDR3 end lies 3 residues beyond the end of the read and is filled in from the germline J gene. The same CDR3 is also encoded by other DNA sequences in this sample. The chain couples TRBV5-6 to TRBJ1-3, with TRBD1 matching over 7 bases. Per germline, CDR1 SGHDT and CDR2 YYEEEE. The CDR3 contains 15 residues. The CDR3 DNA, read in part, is TGTGCCAGCAGCTACGGGACAGCTTGGGGAAACACT. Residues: CASSYGTAWGNT. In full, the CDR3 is CASSYGTAWGNTIYF.

The CDR3 bases that were read are TGTGCCAGTGGATCGCAGAGCGGGTACAATGAC. Residues: CASGSQSGYND. In full, the CDR3 is CASGSQSGYNDYTF. The genes are TRBV19 and TRBJ1-2, with D hard to call. The CDR3 extends 3 residues past the end of the read, so its final part is completed from the germline J gene. The germline V gene has CDR1 LNHDA and CDR2 SQIVND (reference sequence). The length of the CDR3 is 14 residues.

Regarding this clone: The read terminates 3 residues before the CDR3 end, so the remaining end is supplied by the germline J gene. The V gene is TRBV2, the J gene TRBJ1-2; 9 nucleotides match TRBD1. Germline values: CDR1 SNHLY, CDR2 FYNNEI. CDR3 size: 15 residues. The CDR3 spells CASPPENRGRFSYTF. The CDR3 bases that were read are TGTGCCAGCCCACCGGAAAACAGGGGGCGGTTTAGC.

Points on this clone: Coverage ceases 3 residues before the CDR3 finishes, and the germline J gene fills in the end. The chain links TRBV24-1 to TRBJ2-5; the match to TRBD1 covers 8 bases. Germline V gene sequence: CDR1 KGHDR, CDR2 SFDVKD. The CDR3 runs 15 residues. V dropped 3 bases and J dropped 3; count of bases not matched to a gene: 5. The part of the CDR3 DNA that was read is TGTGCCACCAGTGATGGACAGGGAAGGGAAGAGACC. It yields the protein CATSDGQGREET. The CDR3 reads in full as CATSDGQGREETQYF.

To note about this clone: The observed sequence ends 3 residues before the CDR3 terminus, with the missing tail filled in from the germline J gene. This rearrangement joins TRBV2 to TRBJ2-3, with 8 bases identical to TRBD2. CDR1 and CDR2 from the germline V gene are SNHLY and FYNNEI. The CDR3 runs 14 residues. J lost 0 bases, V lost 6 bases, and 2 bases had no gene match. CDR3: CASSAGGSTDTQYF. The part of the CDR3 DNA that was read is TGTGCCAGCAGCGCGGGGGGAAGCACAGATACG.

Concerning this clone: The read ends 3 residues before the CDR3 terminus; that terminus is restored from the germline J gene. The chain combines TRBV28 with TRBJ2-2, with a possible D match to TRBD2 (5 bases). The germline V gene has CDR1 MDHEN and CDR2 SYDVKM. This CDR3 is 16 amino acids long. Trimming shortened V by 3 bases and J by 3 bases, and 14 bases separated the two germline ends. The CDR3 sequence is CASSFIRSGYTGELFF. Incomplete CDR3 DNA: TGTGCCAGCAGTTTTATTCGGAGCGGATACACCGGGGAG.

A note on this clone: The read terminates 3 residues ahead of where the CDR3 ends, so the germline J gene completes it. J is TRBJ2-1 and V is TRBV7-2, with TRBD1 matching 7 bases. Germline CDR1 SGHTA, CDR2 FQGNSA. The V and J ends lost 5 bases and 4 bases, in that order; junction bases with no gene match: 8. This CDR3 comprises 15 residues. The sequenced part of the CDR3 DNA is TGTGCCAGCAGCCCCTCCCGGACAGGATACAATGAG. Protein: CASSPSRTGYNE. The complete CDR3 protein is CASSPSRTGYNEQFF.

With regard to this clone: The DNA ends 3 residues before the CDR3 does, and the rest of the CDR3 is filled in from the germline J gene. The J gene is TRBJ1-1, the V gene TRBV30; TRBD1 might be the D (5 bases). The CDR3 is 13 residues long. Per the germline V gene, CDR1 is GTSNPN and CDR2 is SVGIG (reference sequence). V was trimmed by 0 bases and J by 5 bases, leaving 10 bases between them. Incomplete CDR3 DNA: TGTGCCTGGAGTGTACTAAAGGGGACTGAA. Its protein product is CAWSVLKGTE. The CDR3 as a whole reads CAWSVLKGTEAFF.

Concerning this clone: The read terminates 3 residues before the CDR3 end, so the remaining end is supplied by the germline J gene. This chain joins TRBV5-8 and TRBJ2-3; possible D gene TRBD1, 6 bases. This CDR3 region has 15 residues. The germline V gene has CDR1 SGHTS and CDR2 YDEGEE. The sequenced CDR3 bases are TGTGCCAGCAGCTTGTCAGGGACATCGGAAGAGACG. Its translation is CASSLSGTSEET. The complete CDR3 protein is CASSLSGTSEETQYF.

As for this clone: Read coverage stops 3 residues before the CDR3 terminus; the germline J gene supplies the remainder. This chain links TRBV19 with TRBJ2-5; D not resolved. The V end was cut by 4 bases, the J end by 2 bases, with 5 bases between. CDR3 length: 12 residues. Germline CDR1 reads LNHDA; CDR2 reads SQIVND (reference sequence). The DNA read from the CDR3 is TGTGCCAGTAGTAGTTTACAAGAGACC. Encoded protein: CASSSLQET. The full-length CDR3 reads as CASSSLQETQYF.

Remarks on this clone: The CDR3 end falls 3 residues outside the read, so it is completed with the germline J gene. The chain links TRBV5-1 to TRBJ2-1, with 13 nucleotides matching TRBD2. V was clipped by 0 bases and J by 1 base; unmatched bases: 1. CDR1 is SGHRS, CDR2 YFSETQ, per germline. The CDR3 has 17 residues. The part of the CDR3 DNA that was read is TGCGCCAGCAGCTTGGGACTAGCGGGGGGTTCCTACAATGAG. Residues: CASSLGLAGGSYNE. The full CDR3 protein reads CASSLGLAGGSYNEQFF.

CDR3 protein: CAWNPGATNEKLFF. The sequenced part of the CDR3 DNA is TGTGCCTGGAATCCTGGAGCAACTAATGAAAAG. The chain links TRBV30 to TRBJ2-2; D gene uncertain. Read data end 3 residues before the CDR3 end; the end is taken from the germline J gene. The germline V gene has CDR1 GTSNPN and CDR2 SVGIG (reference sequence). The CDR3 runs 14 residues.

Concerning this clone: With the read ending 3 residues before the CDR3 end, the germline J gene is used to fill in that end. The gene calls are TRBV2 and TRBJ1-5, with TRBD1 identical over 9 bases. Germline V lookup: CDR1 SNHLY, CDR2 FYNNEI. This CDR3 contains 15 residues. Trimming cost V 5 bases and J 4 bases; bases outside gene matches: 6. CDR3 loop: CASSWQGQGNQPQHF. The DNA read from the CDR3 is TGTGCCAGCAGTTGGCAAGGACAGGGGAATCAGCCC.

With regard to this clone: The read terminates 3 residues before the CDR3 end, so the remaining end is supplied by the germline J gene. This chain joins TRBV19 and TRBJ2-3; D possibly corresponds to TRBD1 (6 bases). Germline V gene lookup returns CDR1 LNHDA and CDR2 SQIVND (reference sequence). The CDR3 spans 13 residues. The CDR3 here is CASSADSRQPQYF. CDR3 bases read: TGTGCCAGTAGTGCGGACAGCAGGCAGCCG. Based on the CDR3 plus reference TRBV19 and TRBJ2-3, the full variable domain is DGGITQSPKYLFRKEGQNVTLSCEQNLNHDAMYWYRQDPGQGLRLIYYSQIVNDFQKGDIAEGYSVSREKKESFPLTVTSAQKNPTAFYLCASSADSRQPQYFGPGTRLTVL.

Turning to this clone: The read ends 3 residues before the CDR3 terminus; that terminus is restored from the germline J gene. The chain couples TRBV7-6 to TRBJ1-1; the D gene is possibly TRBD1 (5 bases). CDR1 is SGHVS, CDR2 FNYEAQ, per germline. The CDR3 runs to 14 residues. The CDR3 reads CASSFMDTRKTAFF. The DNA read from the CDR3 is TGTGCCAGCAGCTTCATGGACACACGGAAGACA.

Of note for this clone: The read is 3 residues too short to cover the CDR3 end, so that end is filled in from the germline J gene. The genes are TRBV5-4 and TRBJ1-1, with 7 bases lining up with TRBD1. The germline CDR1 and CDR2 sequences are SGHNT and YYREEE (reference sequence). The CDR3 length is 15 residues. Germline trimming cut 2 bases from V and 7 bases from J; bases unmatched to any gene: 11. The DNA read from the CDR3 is TGTGCCAGCAGCTTAACAGGGGCCGTTCCCCTTGAA. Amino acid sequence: CASSLTGAVPLE. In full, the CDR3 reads CASSLTGAVPLEAFF.

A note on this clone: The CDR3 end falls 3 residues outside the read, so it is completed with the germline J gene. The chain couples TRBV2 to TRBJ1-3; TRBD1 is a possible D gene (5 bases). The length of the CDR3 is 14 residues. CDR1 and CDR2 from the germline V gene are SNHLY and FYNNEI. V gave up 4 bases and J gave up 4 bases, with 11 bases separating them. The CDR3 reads CASSGTGLGNTIYF. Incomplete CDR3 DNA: TGTGCCAGCAGTGGGACGGGACTGGGAAACACC.

This CDR3 is CASTVLGTANYGYTF. Incomplete CDR3 DNA: TGTGCCAGCACAGTTTTAGGGACAGCTAACTATGGC. The chain uses TRBV2 and TRBJ1-2, with 7 bases lining up with TRBD1. The DNA ends 3 residues before the CDR3 does, and the rest of the CDR3 is filled in from the germline J gene. Germline CDR1 and CDR2: SNHLY and FYNNEI. The CDR3 consists of 15 residues. With 7 bases clipped from V and 0 bases from J, the junction kept 8 bases outside the gene matches. Combining the CDR3 with reference TRBV2 and TRBJ1-2 gives the whole variable domain EPEVTQTPSHQVTQMGQEVILRCVPISNHLYFYWYRQILGQKVEFLVSFYNNEISEKSEIFDDQFSVERPDGSNFTLKIRSTKLEDSAMYFCASTVLGTANYGYTFGSGTRLTVV.

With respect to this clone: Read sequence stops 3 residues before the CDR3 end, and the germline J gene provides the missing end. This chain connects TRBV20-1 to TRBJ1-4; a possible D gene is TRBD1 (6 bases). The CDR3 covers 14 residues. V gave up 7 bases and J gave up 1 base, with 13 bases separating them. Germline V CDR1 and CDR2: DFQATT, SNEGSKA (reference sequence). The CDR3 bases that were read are TGCAGTGTCCCATCAGGGGTAACTAATGAAAAA. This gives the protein CSVPSGVTNEK. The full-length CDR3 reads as CSVPSGVTNEKLFF.

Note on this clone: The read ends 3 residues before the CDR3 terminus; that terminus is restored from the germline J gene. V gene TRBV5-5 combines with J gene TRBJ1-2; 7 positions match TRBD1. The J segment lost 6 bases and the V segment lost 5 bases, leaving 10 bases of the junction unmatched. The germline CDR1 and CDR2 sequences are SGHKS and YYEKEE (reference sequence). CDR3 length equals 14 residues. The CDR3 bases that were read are TGTGCCAGCAGTTTAACCGGGACAGCGAATGGC. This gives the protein CASSLTGTANG. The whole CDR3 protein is CASSLTGTANGYTF.

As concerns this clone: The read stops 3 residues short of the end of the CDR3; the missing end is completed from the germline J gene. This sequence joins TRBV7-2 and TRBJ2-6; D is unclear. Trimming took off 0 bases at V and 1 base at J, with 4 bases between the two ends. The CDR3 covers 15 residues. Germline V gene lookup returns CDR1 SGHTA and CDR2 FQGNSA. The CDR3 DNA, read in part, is TGTGCCAGCAGCTTAGCCACATCTGGGGCCAACGTC. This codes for CASSLATSGANV. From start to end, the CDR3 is CASSLATSGANVLTF.

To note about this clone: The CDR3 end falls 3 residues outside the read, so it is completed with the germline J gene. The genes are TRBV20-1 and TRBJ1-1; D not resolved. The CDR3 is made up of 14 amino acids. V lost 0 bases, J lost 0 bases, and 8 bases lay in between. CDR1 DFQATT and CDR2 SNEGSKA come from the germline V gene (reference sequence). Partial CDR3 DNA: TGCAGTGCTAGAGACCCCGGGGTGAACACTGAA. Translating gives CSARDPGVNTE. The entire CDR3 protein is CSARDPGVNTEAFF.

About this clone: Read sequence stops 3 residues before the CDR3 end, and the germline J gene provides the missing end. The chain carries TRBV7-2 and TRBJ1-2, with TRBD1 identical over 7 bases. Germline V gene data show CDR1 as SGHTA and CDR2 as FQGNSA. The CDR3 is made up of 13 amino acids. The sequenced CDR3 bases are TGTGCCAGCAGCCTACAGGGGACCCACGAC. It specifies CASSLQGTHD. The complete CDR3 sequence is CASSLQGTHDYTF.

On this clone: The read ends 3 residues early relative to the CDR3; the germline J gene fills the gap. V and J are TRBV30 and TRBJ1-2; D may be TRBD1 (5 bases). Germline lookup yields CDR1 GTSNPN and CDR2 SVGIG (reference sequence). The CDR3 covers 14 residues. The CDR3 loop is CAWSPGASYNDYTF. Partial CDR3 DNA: TGTGCCTGGAGTCCTGGGGCCTCCTACAATGAC.

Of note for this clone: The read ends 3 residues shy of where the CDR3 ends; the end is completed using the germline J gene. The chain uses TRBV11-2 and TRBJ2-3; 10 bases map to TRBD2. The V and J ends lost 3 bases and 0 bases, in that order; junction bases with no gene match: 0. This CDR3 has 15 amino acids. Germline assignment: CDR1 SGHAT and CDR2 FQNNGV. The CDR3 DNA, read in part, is TGTGCCAGCAGCTTGACTAGCGGGAGCACAGATACG. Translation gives CASSLTSGSTDT. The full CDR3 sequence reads CASSLTSGSTDTQYF.

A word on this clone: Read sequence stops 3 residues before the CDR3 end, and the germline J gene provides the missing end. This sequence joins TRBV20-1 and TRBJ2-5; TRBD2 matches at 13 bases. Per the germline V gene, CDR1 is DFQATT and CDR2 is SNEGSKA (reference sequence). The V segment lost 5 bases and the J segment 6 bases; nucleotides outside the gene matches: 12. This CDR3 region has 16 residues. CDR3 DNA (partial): TGCAGTGCTGACCTCGTCACTAGCGGGAGGGGACAGACC. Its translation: CSADLVTSGRGQT. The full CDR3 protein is CSADLVTSGRGQTQYF.